The TCR beta chain under discussion was sequenced for a study of T cell responses to AZD1222 COVID-19 vaccine. Study-wide points: No day 14 peak samples; only post-peak repertoires were characterized. Close to half of spike-specific TCRs reportedly recognize unmutated variant regions. Dominant CD4 TCR responses targeted spike regions 160-218 and 743-854. The donor group comprised mostly white British people and more females; the analysis possibly underestimated clonal diversity.

V dropped 6 bases and J dropped 4 bases, with 10 bases sitting between them. The CDR3 has 12 residues. Germline V gene sequence: CDR1 WNHNN, CDR2 SYGVQD (reference sequence). A remark on this clone: Its antigen is not known.

TCRdb's table, derived via immunoSEQ multiplex PCR, lists solely in-frame clones and lacks some. Of about 84,000 clones in the sample, 70% to 90% were seen once. The receptor was derived from an adult who received the AZD1222 COVID-19 vaccine. The sample was peripheral blood, taken 28 days after the second AZD1222 dose. This chain joins TRBV10-1 and TRBJ2-7, with D unclear. This chain's CDR3 is CASSATRYEQYF. As DNA, the CDR3 is TGCGCCAGCAGCGCTACCAGATACGAGCAGTACTTC.